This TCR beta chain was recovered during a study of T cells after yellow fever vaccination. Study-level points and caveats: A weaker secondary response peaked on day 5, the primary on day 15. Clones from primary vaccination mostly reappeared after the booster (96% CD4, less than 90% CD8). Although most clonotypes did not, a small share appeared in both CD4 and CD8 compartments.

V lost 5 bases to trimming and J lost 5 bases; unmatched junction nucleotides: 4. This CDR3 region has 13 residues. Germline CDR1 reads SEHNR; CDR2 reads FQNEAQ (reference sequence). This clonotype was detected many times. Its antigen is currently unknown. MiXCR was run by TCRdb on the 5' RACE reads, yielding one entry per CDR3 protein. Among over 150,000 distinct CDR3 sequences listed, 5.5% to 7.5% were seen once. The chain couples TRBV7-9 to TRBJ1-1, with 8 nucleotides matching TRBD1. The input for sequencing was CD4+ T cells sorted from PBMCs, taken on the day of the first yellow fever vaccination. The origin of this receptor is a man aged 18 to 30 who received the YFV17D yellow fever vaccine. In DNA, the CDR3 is TGTGCCAGCAGCACGGACAGGGCGACTGAAGCTTTCTTT. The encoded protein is CASSTDRATEAFF.